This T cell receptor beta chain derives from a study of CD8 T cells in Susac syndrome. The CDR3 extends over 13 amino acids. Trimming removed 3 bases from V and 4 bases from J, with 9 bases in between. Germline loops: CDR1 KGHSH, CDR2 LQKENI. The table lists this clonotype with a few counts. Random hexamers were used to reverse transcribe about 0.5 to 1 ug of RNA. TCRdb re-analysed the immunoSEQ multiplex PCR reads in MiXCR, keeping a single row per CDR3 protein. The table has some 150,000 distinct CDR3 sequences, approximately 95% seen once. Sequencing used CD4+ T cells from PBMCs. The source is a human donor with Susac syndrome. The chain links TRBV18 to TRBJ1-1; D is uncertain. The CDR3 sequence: CASSPTGSTEAFF. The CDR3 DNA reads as TGTGCCAGCTCACCTACCGGGTCCACTGAAGCTTTCTTT. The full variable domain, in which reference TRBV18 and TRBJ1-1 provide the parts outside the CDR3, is NAGVMQNPRHLVRRRGQEARLRCSPMKGHSHVYWYRQLPEEGLKFMVYLQKENIIDESGMPKERFSAEFPKEGPSILRIQQVVRGDSAAYFCASSPTGSTEAFFGQGTRLTVV.